The 18 T cell receptor beta chains listed next were all sequenced from one sample in a study of blood T cell repertoires in COVID-19. The assay was immunoSEQ multiplex PCR, and TCRdb's table has in-frame clones only and misses some. The data hold around 140,000 clones, with about 83% observed a single time. The sequencing sample was made of peripheral blood. The receptor source for this set is a woman between 50 and 59 years old with active or convalescent COVID-19.

This sequence joins TRBV7-8 and TRBJ1-3; 10 nucleotides agree with TRBD1. This CDR3 region has 18 residues. Germline V gene data show CDR1 as SGHVS and CDR2 as FQNEAQ. V lost 3 bases to trimming and J lost 3 bases; unmatched junction nucleotides: 11. This CDR3 is CASSFSRDRGIGGNTIYF. The CDR3 DNA follows: TGTGCCAGCAGCTTCAGCAGGGACAGGGGAATCGGTGGAAACACCATATATTTT.

This chain links TRBV5-1 with TRBJ1-1; 9 bases agree with TRBD1. The CDR3 totals 15 residues. The J segment lost 6 bases and the V segment lost 2 bases, leaving 8 bases of the junction unmatched. CDR1 is SGHRS, CDR2 YFSETQ, per germline. CDR3: CASSLPTGGRPEAFF. CDR3 DNA: TGCGCCAGCAGCTTACCGACAGGGGGAAGGCCTGAAGCTTTCTTT.

The chain employs TRBV7-2 and TRBJ2-7; D is unclear. Germline-derived CDR1 and CDR2 are SGHTA and FQGNSA. Trimming pared 1 base from V and 5 bases from J, leaving 15 bases between. The CDR3 runs to 15 residues. CDR3 bases: TGTGCCAGCAGCTTAGTAGCCGGCCGCACCGACGAGCAGTACTTC. This codes for CASSLVAGRTDEQYF. Based on the CDR3 plus reference TRBV7-2 and TRBJ2-7, the full variable domain is GAGVSQSPSNKVTEKGKDVELRCDPISGHTALYWYRQSLGQGLEFLIYFQGNSAPDKSGLPSDRFSAERTGGSVSTLTIQRTQQEDSAVYLCASSLVAGRTDEQYFGPGTRLTVT.

This chain connects TRBV19 to TRBJ2-4; D possibly corresponds to TRBD1 (5 bases). With 5 bases removed from V and 2 bases from J, the gap between germline ends came to 19 bases. The CDR3 runs 17 residues. Germline loops: CDR1 LNHDA, CDR2 SQIVND (reference sequence). CDR3 bases: TGTGCCAGTAGTTCCTTAGGTCCAGGGTCGTCCAAAAACATTCAGTACTTC. Protein product: CASSSLGPGSSKNIQYF.

Only a few counts were recorded for this clone. This CDR3 is CATAQSGNQPQHF. CDR3 nucleotide sequence: TGTGCCACTGCACAGTCGGGCAATCAGCCCCAGCATTTT. This chain uses TRBV18 with TRBJ1-5, with D unresolved. V was clipped by 10 bases and J by 2 bases, with 12 bases between them. The CDR3 loop spans 13 amino acids. CDR1 is KGHSH, CDR2 LQKENI, per germline.

The chain employs TRBV6-2 or TRBV6-3 and TRBJ1-2, with D possibly TRBD1 on 6 matching bases. The CDR3 totals 14 residues. Trimming took off 5 bases at V and 2 bases at J, with 12 bases between the two ends. Germline V gene sequence: CDR1 MNHEY, CDR2 SVGEGT. The chain's CDR3 is CASSVQGINYGYTF. CDR3 sequence (DNA): TGTGCCAGCAGTGTACAGGGTATAAACTATGGCTACACCTTC.

This chain uses TRBV7-3 with TRBJ1-1; 7 nucleotides align to TRBD1. Germline-derived CDR1 and CDR2 are SGHTA and FQGTGA. The CDR3 contains 14 residues. Trimming cost V 2 bases and J 2 bases; bases outside gene matches: 2. CDR3 bases: TGTGCCAGCAGCTTACAGGGGGGCAACACTGAAGCTTTCTTT. Translated: CASSLQGGNTEAFF.

The V and J genes are TRBV18 and TRBJ2-5, with TRBD2 as a possible D gene (5 bases). Trimming stripped 6 bases from V and 4 bases from J, with 6 bases between. In germline, CDR1 is KGHSH, CDR2 LQKENI. The CDR3 sequence is 11 residues long. CDR3 residues: CASSRGETQYF. Written as DNA, the CDR3 is TGTGCCAGCTCCCGGGGAGAGACCCAGTACTTC.

This clone was recorded once. The gene calls are TRBV12-5 and TRBJ2-5, with TRBD2 identical over 7 bases. Germline V gene lookup returns CDR1 LGHNT and CDR2 FRNRAP. The CDR3 spans 15 residues. Trimming cost V 0 bases and J 4 bases; bases outside gene matches: 5. This CDR3 is CASGLVWGGGETQYF. The CDR3, as DNA: TGTGCTAGTGGTTTGGTTTGGGGGGGAGGAGAGACCCAGTACTTC.

This chain connects TRBV19 to TRBJ1-3; D remains ambiguous. This CDR3 spans 15 amino acids. V lost 5 bases and J 4 bases, leaving 15 bases between the germline ends. Germline V CDR1 and CDR2: LNHDA, SQIVND (reference sequence). The CDR3 nucleotides read TGTGCCAGTAGTCCACGCCCGGGTTCCGGAAACACCATATATTTT. Its protein is CASSPRPGSGNTIYF. The entire variable domain, with the rest obtained from reference TRBV19 and TRBJ1-3, is as follows: DGGITQSPKYLFRKEGQNVTLSCEQNLNHDAMYWYRQDPGQGLRLIYYSQIVNDFQKGDIAEGYSVSREKKESFPLTVTSAQKNPTAFYLCASSPRPGSGNTIYFGEGSWLTVV.

The J gene is TRBJ1-1, the V gene TRBV6-6; TRBD1 matches 8 bases. There are 14 residues in the CDR3. Germline V gene data show CDR1 as MNHNY and CDR2 as SVGAGI (reference sequence). With 7 bases clipped from V and 2 bases from J, the junction kept 6 bases outside the gene matches. The CDR3 is CASTPGGFNTEAFF. CDR3 in DNA: TGTGCCAGCACACCAGGGGGCTTTAACACTGAAGCTTTCTTT.

The V call is TRBV5-1, the J call TRBJ2-3, with D possibly TRBD1 on 6 matching bases. V was clipped by 0 bases and J by 2 bases, with 7 bases between them. Germline-derived CDR1 and CDR2 are SGHRS and YFSETQ. The CDR3 contains 14 residues. The CDR3: CASSLDRVTDTQYF. CDR3 sequence (DNA): TGCGCCAGCAGCTTGGACAGGGTCACAGATACGCAGTATTTT.

Here the CDR3 DNA reads TGCGCCAGCAGCAGACAGAAGGGGACAGTACCCTACGAGCAGTACTTC. Its translation is CASSRQKGTVPYEQYF. The chain couples TRBV4-1 to TRBJ2-7, with 7 bases matching TRBD1. With V trimmed by 5 bases and J by 2 bases, 12 bases remained unmatched. Germline V gene data show CDR1 as MGHRA and CDR2 as YSYEKL. The CDR3 is 16 residues long.

The chain links TRBV29-1 to TRBJ1-1; D not resolved. V lost 5 bases and J lost 1, with 11 bases in between. Germline values: CDR1 SQVTM, CDR2 ANQGSEA. This CDR3 is 13 amino acids long. In nucleotides, the CDR3 is TGCAGCGTTTTTGACATTGGGAACACTGAAGCTTTCTTT. Translating it yields CSVFDIGNTEAFF.

This clone was detected once. This chain joins TRBV28 and TRBJ1-5; maybe TRBD1 (6 bases). This CDR3 spans 20 amino acids. Between the trimmed V and J ends, which lost 5 bases and 0 bases, there was a span of 26 bases. The germline CDR1 and CDR2 sequences are MDHEN and SYDVKM. This CDR3 reads CASSSLPRDIYFNSNQPQHF. The CDR3 DNA reads as TGTGCCAGCAGTAGCCTACCGAGGGACATCTACTTCAATAGCAATCAGCCCCAGCATTTT.

The chain combines TRBV12-3 or TRBV12-4 with TRBJ1-3, with D unresolved. This CDR3 comprises 13 residues. Trimming left V 8 bases short and J 2 bases short, with 10 bases between. The CDR3 DNA reads as TGTGCCAGCGGTCAGGCCCCTGGAAACACCATATATTTT. This gives the protein CASGQAPGNTIYF.

The rearrangement uses TRBV28 and TRBJ1-1; 8 bases are shared with TRBD1. From germline, CDR1 is MDHEN and CDR2 SYDVKM. V trimming: 5 bases; J trimming: 4 bases; junction bases outside the gene matches: 3. CDR3 length: 13 amino acids. The chain's CDR3 is CASSQGALTEAFF. The CDR3 DNA reads as TGTGCCAGCAGTCAGGGGGCTCTCACTGAAGCTTTCTTT.

This rearrangement joins TRBV6-6 to TRBJ1-5; D not certain. Per germline, CDR1 MNHNY and CDR2 SVGAGI (reference sequence). CDR3 size: 12 residues. V gave up 7 bases and J gave up 4 bases, with 8 bases separating them. CDR3 bases: TGTGCCAGCAATCGGGAGAATCAGCCCCAGCATTTT. Translated, it gives CASNRENQPQHF.